The T cell receptor beta chain under discussion was sequenced for a study of T cells in Graves' hyperthyroidism and ophthalmopathy. General study findings and limits: Ophthalmopathy stood apart from stable hyperthyroidism in a 13 V-J model.

This clonotype was recorded at least ten times. Its antigen is still unknown. Researchers took RNA transcripts and amplified the TCR beta CDR3 regions from them. The TCR CDR3 was amplified in a first-round RT-PCR using the HTBI primer set. TCRdb called the multiplex PCR reads again in MiXCR, with one record for every CDR3 protein. The table has over 300,000 distinct CDR3 sequences, about 13% seen once. Patients with uncontrolled infections, other autoimmune diseases, pregnancy or lactation were excluded. For the diagnoses, clinical symptoms, serum thyroxine and TRAb, thyroid ultrasound and orbital computed tomography were used. This sequence originates from a woman between 35 and 50 years old with Graves' ophthalmopathy. The sequencing input was blood.

This chain's CDR3 is CASSVGRPSTYEQYF. CDR3 nucleotides: TGTGCCAGCAGTGTCGGGCGGCCGTCTACCTACGAGCAGTACTTC. The V call is TRBV2, the J call TRBJ2-7; D is unresolved. CDR3 size: 15 residues. V lost 4 bases and J 2 bases, leaving 15 bases between the germline ends. In germline, CDR1 is SNHLY, CDR2 FYNNEI.